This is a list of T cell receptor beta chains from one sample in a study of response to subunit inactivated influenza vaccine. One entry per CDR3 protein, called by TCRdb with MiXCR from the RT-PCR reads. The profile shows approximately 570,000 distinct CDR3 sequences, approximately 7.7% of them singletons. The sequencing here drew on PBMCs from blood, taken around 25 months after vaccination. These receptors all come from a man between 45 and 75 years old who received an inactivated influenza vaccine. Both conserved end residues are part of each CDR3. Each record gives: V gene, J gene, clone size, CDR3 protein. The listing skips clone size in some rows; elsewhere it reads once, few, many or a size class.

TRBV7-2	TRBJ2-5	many	CASSPVGGKQETQYF
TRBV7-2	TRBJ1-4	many	CASSLGRAHEKLFF
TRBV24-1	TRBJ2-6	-	CATSDPGGAAGANVLTF
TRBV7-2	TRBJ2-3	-	CASSSRLAGETDTQYF
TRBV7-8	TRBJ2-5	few	CASSTHLRGTQETQYF
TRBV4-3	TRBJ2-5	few	CASSPGQGLGRETQYF
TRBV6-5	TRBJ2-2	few	CASSYQLHTGELFF
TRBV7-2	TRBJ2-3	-	CASREGFTDTDTQYF
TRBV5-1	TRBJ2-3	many	CASIATEGGDTQYF
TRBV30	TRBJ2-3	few	CAWWDSYTDTQYF
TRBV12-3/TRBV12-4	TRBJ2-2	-	CASSISGNTGELFF
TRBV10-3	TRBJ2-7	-	CAISVQQGHEQYF
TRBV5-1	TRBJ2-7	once	CASHDGLKYEQYF
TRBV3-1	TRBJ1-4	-	CASSRWTGANEKLFF
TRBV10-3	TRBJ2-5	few	CAISESTQETQYF
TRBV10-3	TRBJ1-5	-	CAISGGTGDQPQHF
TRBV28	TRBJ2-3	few	CASSLWALGENTQYF
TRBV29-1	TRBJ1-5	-	CSVESCPDRRINQPQHF
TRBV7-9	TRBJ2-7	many	CASSFTGGQLLYEQYF
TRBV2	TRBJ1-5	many	CASTVERNQPQHF
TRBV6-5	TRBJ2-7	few	CASSYSRPSYEQYF
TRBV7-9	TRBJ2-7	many	CASSLEAYEQYF
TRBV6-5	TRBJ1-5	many	CASSYSGHGDQPQHF
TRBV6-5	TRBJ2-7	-	CASSYNQGGYEQYF
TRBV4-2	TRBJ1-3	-	CASSQAGQGASGNTIYF